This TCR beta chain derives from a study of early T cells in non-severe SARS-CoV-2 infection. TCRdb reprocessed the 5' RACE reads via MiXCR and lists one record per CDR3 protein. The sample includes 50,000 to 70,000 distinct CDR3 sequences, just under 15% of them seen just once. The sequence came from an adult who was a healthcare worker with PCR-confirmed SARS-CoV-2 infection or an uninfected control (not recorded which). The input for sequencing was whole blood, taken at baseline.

In DNA form, the CDR3 reads TGTGCCAGCAGCTTAGACAACACCTACGAGCAGTACTTC. Encoded protein: CASSLDNTYEQYF. The J gene is TRBJ2-7, the V gene TRBV7-9; no definite D call. Trimming pared 1 base from V and 2 bases from J, leaving 6 bases between. CDR3 length: 13 amino acids. Germline V CDR1 and CDR2: SEHNR, FQNEAQ (reference sequence).